Below are 23 T cell receptor beta chains sequenced from a single sample in a study of cytomegalovirus exposure and HLA in healthy donors. Researchers ran the PCR with 60 Vbeta and 13 Jbeta primers. Clones were sequenced by immunoSEQ multiplex PCR, and TCRdb holds only the in-frame ones, with some missing. The data show tens of thousands of clones, under 80% seen once. The specimen sequenced was PBMCs. The receptors come from a man aged 25 to 40 in good health and CMV-seropositive.

This clone was picked up one time. The chain combines TRBV30 with TRBJ1-4; D not certain. V lost 0 bases to trimming and J lost 12 bases, with 8 bases between them. CDR1 GTSNPN and CDR2 SVGIG come from the germline V gene (reference sequence). The CDR3 length is 11 residues. The CDR3 sequence: CAWSVREELFF. The CDR3 nucleotides read TGTGCCTGGAGTGTACGGGAGGAACTGTTTTTT. Full variable domain (missing parts from reference TRBV30 and TRBJ1-4): SQTIHQWPATLVQPVGSPLSLECTVEGTSNPNLYWYRQAAGRGLQLLFYSVGIGQISSEVPQNLSASRPQDRQFILSSKKLLLSDSGFYLCAWSVREELFFGSGTQLSVL.

The chain uses TRBV2 and TRBJ1-5, with a tentative D call TRBD1 (5 bases). CDR3 length: 16 residues. Germline assignment: CDR1 SNHLY and CDR2 FYNNEI. V was cut by 5 bases and J by 0 bases, with 14 bases left in between. CDR3 DNA sequence: TGTGCCAGCAGTTTTCAGGGTATAGATAGCAATCAGCCCCAGCATTTT. Amino acid sequence: CASSFQGIDSNQPQHF. Full variable domain (missing parts from reference TRBV2 and TRBJ1-5): EPEVTQTPSHQVTQMGQEVILRCVPISNHLYFYWYRQILGQKVEFLVSFYNNEISEKSEIFDDQFSVERPDGSNFTLKIRSTKLEDSAMYFCASSFQGIDSNQPQHFGDGTRLSIL.

The chain carries TRBV14 and TRBJ2-7, with TRBD1 as a possible D gene (6 bases). Germline V CDR1 and CDR2: SGHDN, FVKESK. Between the trimmed V and J ends, which lost 3 bases and 3 bases, there was a span of 18 bases. The CDR3 spans 16 residues. CDR3 protein: CASSHWITGTHYEQYF. For the CDR3, the DNA is TGTGCCAGCAGCCATTGGATAACAGGGACCCACTACGAGCAGTACTTC. Looking up the rest from reference TRBV14 and TRBJ2-7 gives the full variable domain: EAGVTQFPSHSVIEKGQTVTLRCDPISGHDNLYWYRRVMGKEIKFLLHFVKESKQDESGMPNNRFLAERTGGTYSTLKVQPAELEDSGVYFCASSHWITGTHYEQYFGPGTRLTVT.

This clone came up a few times. The rearrangement links TRBV6-1 to TRBJ2-7; 9 bases line up with TRBD1. After removal of 8 bases from V and 6 bases from J, the junction contained 11 bases not matched to a gene. Germline V lookup: CDR1 MNHNS, CDR2 SASEGT. This CDR3 has 14 amino acids. CDR3 nucleotides: TGTGCCAGCGCCGCCTGGGGACAGGGAAGCGAGCAGTACTTC. It codes for CASAAWGQGSEQYF.

V and J are TRBV27 and TRBJ2-1, with 8 bases lining up with TRBD2. V shed 6 bases and J 0 bases; nucleotides not matched to a gene: 7. The germline CDR1 and CDR2 sequences are MNHEY and SMNVEV (reference sequence). The CDR3 covers 16 residues. CDR3 in amino acids: CASRFSGGLSYNEQFF. The CDR3 DNA follows: TGTGCCAGCAGGTTCAGCGGGGGTCTCTCCTACAATGAGCAGTTCTTC.

V and J are TRBV19 and TRBJ1-4, with a weak D call TRBD1 (5 bases). The ends were cut back, 6 bases at V and 7 bases at J, with 6 bases in the middle. The length of the CDR3 is 11 residues. Germline lookup yields CDR1 LNHDA and CDR2 SQIVND (reference sequence). CDR3 sequence: CASRGREKLFF. For the CDR3, the DNA is TGTGCCAGTAGGGGGCGTGAAAAACTGTTTTTT.

CDR3 residues: CATRAGQGRETQYF. The CDR3 DNA follows: TGTGCCACCCGAGCGGGACAGGGGCGCGAGACCCAGTACTTC. The chain employs TRBV15 and TRBJ2-5; 10 bases agree with TRBD1. The CDR3 covers 14 residues. Germline V gene lookup returns CDR1 LNHNV and CDR2 YYDKDF (reference sequence). Germline trimming cut 8 bases from V and 5 bases from J; bases unmatched to any gene: 8.

This clone has just a few counts. The chain uses TRBV5-1 and TRBJ1-1; D uncertain. Trimming removed 2 bases at V and 2 bases at J, with 13 bases between. The CDR3 has 15 amino acids. CDR1 and CDR2 from the germline V gene are SGHRS and YFSETQ. The CDR3 sequence: CASSLYTPGNTEAFF. Written as DNA, the CDR3 is TGCGCCAGCAGCTTATATACCCCAGGAAACACTGAAGCTTTCTTT.

The rearrangement joins TRBV10-3 to TRBJ1-4, with TRBD1 matching 7 bases. The CDR3 extends over 15 amino acids. Germline values: CDR1 ENHRY, CDR2 SYGVKD. V shed 2 bases, J shed 3 bases, and the junction held 3 bases outside the gene matches. This CDR3 reads CAISERTGPNEKLFF. The CDR3 DNA is TGTGCCATCAGTGAGAGGACAGGACCTAATGAAAAACTGTTTTTT.

J is TRBJ2-2 and V is TRBV7-3; 7 bases are shared with TRBD2. CDR1 is SGHTA, CDR2 FQGTGA, per germline. V trimming: 5 bases; J trimming: 4 bases; junction bases outside the gene matches: 7. The CDR3 has 15 amino acids. The chain's CDR3 is CASSPGSGGTGELFF. DNA of the CDR3: TGTGCCAGCAGCCCCGGATCGGGGGGCACCGGGGAGCTGTTTTTT.

V usage is TRBV27 and J usage is TRBJ1-4; D may be TRBD1 (6 bases). This CDR3 has 14 residues. The V gene lost 4 bases and the J gene lost 9 bases, with 15 bases spanning the gap. Germline V gene sequence: CDR1 MNHEY, CDR2 SMNVEV (reference sequence). The CDR3 region has the DNA TGTGCCAGCAGTTCAACAGGGTTATTGAAAAAACTGTTTTTT. The encoded protein is CASSSTGLLKKLFF.

V usage is TRBV19 and J usage is TRBJ2-5; maybe TRBD1 (5 bases). CDR1 LNHDA and CDR2 SQIVND come from the germline V gene (reference sequence). The CDR3 totals 15 residues. V was pared by 1 base and J by 1 base, with 10 bases between. CDR3 residues: CASSIGAGLQETQYF. The DNA of the CDR3 is TGTGCCAGTAGTATAGGGGCAGGGCTCCAAGAGACCCAGTACTTC.

V usage is TRBV15 and J usage is TRBJ2-1; possible D gene TRBD2, 7 bases. The CDR3 sequence is 16 residues long. V was cut by 1 base and J by 3 bases, with 13 bases left in between. Germline CDR1 reads LNHNV; CDR2 reads YYDKDF (reference sequence). As DNA, the CDR3 is TGTGCCACCAGCAGAGGTCCGGGGGGCTACTACAATGAGCAGTTCTTC. This translates into CATSRGPGGYYNEQFF.

The J gene is TRBJ1-5, the V gene TRBV10-1, with TRBD1 as a possible D gene (6 bases). The V end was cut by 7 bases, the J end by 6 bases, with 22 bases between. There are 16 residues in the CDR3. The germline gives CDR1 WNHNN, CDR2 SYGVQD (reference sequence). The chain's CDR3 is CASKVVEQGVFQPQHF. CDR3 DNA: TGCGCCAGCAAAGTCGTGGAACAGGGTGTTTTTCAGCCCCAGCATTTT.

The V and J genes are TRBV6-5 and TRBJ2-5; 7 positions agree with TRBD2. From germline, CDR1 is MNHEY and CDR2 SVGAGI. The CDR3 consists of 15 residues. V was clipped by 0 bases and J by 5 bases; unmatched bases: 6. Here the CDR3 DNA reads TGTGCCAGCAGTTACTCGGGGGGGTCAGGGGAGACCCAGTACTTC. Translated: CASSYSGGSGETQYF.

This chain connects TRBV7-9 to TRBJ2-5; D possibly corresponds to TRBD1 (6 bases). The DNA end is a closer match to TRBJ2-7, so the J assignment may be wrong. This CDR3 comprises 13 residues. Per the germline V gene, CDR1 is SEHNR and CDR2 is FQNEAQ (reference sequence). The CDR3 here is CASSPTGPYEQYF. The CDR3 coding sequence is TGTGCCAGCAGCCCCACAGGGCCCTACGAGCAGTACTTC.

In DNA, the CDR3 is TGTGCCAGCAGCCTCAATACAGGGCCTCAAGAGACCCAGTACTTC. This translates into CASSLNTGPQETQYF. V and J are TRBV7-3 and TRBJ2-5, with a tentative D call TRBD1 (6 bases). Germline-derived CDR1 and CDR2 are SGHTA and FQGTGA. The V gene lost 5 bases and the J gene lost 2 bases, with 15 bases spanning the gap. The CDR3 has 15 residues.

Within the sample, this clone is medium-sized. The chain joins TRBV6-4 to TRBJ2-1; TRBD1 aligns across 7 bases. The CDR3 is made up of 13 amino acids. Losses at the gene ends were 4 bases for V and 10 bases for J; bases not matched to a gene: 7. Germline assignment: CDR1 MRHNA and CDR2 SNTAGT. The CDR3 reads CASSVTDRDEQFF. In DNA, the CDR3 is TGTGCCAGCAGTGTCACCGACAGGGACGAGCAGTTCTTC.

The chain uses TRBV6-4 and TRBJ2-3; D might be TRBD2 (6 bases). Trimming cost V 4 bases and J 4 bases, with 15 bases left between them. The CDR3 sequence is 15 residues long. Per germline, CDR1 MRHNA and CDR2 SNTAGT. The CDR3 bases are TGTGCCAGCAGTGTTTCGGCGGGGAGTGCAGATACGCAGTATTTT. Amino acids: CASSVSAGSADTQYF.

The CDR3 reads CASSPPGGAEGNTIYF. CDR3 DNA: TGTGCCAGCTCACCCCCGGGGGGGGCTGAAGGAAACACCATATATTTT. The genes are TRBV18 and TRBJ1-3; tentative D call: TRBD1 (6 bases). The CDR3 runs to 16 residues. The germline CDR1 and CDR2 sequences are KGHSH and LQKENI. Deletions cut 3 bases from V and 4 bases from J, with 16 bases between. The full variable domain, its missing parts supplied by reference TRBV18 and TRBJ1-3, is NAGVMQNPRHLVRRRGQEARLRCSPMKGHSHVYWYRQLPEEGLKFMVYLQKENIIDESGMPKERFSAEFPKEGPSILRIQQVVRGDSAAYFCASSPPGGAEGNTIYFGEGSWLTVV.

Regarding this clone: A read error may produce the germline difference seen at one junction end. CDR3 coding DNA: TGTGCCAGCAGCTTGGCTAGCGGGGGTTTGGAACACCGGGGAGCTGTTTTT. Its protein product is CASSLASGGLEHRGAVF. This sequence joins TRBV5-4 and TRBJ2-2, with TRBD2 identical over 10 bases. The CDR3 runs to 17 residues. From germline, CDR1 is SGHNT and CDR2 YYREEE (reference sequence).

This clone has only a few counts. The chain joins TRBV6-6 to TRBJ2-2, with a tentative D call TRBD2 (5 bases). Per the germline V gene, CDR1 is MNHNY and CDR2 is SVGAGI (reference sequence). This CDR3 has 15 amino acids. V dropped 0 bases and J dropped 5 bases, with 10 bases sitting between them. The CDR3 nucleotides are TGTGCCAGCAGTTACTCGCCGGGAAGGACCGGGGAGCTGTTTTTT. Its protein product is CASSYSPGRTGELFF.

This chain joins TRBV5-4 and TRBJ2-5; 9 positions agree with TRBD1. The closer fit of TRBJ2-7 to the DNA end suggests the J call may be wrong. The CDR3 covers 15 residues. Germline V gene lookup returns CDR1 SGHNT and CDR2 YYREEE (reference sequence). CDR3 amino acids: CASSLGRDRAYEQYF. The CDR3 region has the DNA TGTGCCAGCAGCTTGGGGAGGGACAGGGCCTACGAGCAGTACTTC.